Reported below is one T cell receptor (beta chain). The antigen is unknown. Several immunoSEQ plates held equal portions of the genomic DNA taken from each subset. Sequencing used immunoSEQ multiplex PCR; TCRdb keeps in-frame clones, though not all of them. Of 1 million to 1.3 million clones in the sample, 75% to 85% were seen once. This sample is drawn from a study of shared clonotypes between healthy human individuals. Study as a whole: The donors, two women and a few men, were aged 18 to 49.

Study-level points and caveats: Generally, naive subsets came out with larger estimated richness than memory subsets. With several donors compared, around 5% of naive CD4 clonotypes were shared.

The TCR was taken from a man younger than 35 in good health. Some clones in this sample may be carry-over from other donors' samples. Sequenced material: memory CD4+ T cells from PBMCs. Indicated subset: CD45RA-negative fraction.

In nucleotides, the CDR3 is TGCAGCGTTGGGGGAAGTTTGACTGAAGCTTTCTTT. It translates to CSVGGSLTEAFF. This chain connects TRBV29-1 to TRBJ1-1, with D hard to call. The CDR3 runs 12 residues. The germline V gene encodes CDR1 SQVTM and CDR2 ANQGSEA. V was trimmed by 4 bases and J by 5 bases, leaving 11 bases between them.